Shown below are 25 T cell receptor beta chains from a single sample sequenced in a study of T cell responses to AZD1222 COVID-19 vaccine. Generated by immunoSEQ multiplex PCR, the TCRdb table keeps only in-frame clones and is missing some. This sample has approximately 94,000 clones, with 87% found just once. Source: peripheral blood, taken on day 0 of AZD1222 vaccination. All receptors derive from an adult in good health.

This rearrangement joins TRBV11-2 to TRBJ2-5; possible D gene TRBD1, 5 bases. The CDR3 consists of 14 residues. Trimming shortened V by 1 base and J by 5 bases, and 11 bases separated the two germline ends. The germline V gene has CDR1 SGHAT and CDR2 FQNNGV. This chain's CDR3 is CASSLGAGWETQYF. The CDR3 bases are TGTGCCAGCAGCTTAGGTGCAGGGTGGGAGACCCAGTACTTC.

V usage is TRBV18 and J usage is TRBJ2-2, with D perhaps given as TRBD1 or TRBD2 (5 bases each). The CDR3 extends over 14 amino acids. The germline V gene encodes CDR1 KGHSH and CDR2 LQKENI. Trimming shortened V by 2 bases and J by 4 bases, and 8 bases separated the two germline ends. The CDR3 here is CASSPGDLTGELFF. The CDR3 DNA sequence: TGTGCCAGCTCACCAGGGGACCTCACCGGGGAGCTGTTTTTT.

V gene TRBV10-3 combines with J gene TRBJ1-2, with D hard to call. Germline loops: CDR1 ENHRY, CDR2 SYGVKD. The CDR3 runs 13 residues. Trimming left V 2 bases short and J 3 bases short, with 7 bases between. The CDR3 loop is CAISEGEHYGYTF. Here the CDR3 DNA reads TGTGCCATCAGTGAGGGGGAGCACTATGGCTACACCTTC.

The chain has TRBV6-5 and TRBJ2-7; 8 bases align to TRBD2. The germline V gene encodes CDR1 MNHEY and CDR2 SVGAGI. The junction had 10 bases not matched to a gene; V was cut back by 2 bases and J by 4 bases. This CDR3 comprises 16 residues. DNA of the CDR3: TGTGCCAGCAGTTACGGTAGCGGGGCTCTCGGGTACGAGCAGTACTTC. This translates into CASSYGSGALGYEQYF.

V is TRBV5-4 and J is TRBJ2-7; 11 bases are shared with TRBD2. Looked up from germline, CDR1 is SGHNT and CDR2 is YYREEE (reference sequence). CDR3 length equals 14 residues. V was clipped by 4 bases and J by 7 bases; unmatched bases: 7. The CDR3 DNA reads TGTGCCAGCAGCGATAAGTCTAGCGGGGGGGAGCAGTACTTC. Protein sequence: CASSDKSSGGEQYF.

The chain combines TRBV4-3 with TRBJ1-3, with a weak D call TRBD1 (5 bases). Germline CDR1 and CDR2: LGHNA and YSLEER. This CDR3 contains 15 residues. The V end lost 2 bases, the J end lost 0 bases, and 8 bases lay between the germline ends. This CDR3 is CASSQQGISGNTIYF. CDR3 nucleotides: TGCGCCAGCAGCCAACAGGGCATCTCTGGAAACACCATATATTTT.

The gene calls are TRBV19 and TRBJ2-7, with 12 bases aligning to TRBD2. The trim removed 6 bases at V and 2 bases at J, leaving 5 bases unmatched. Per the germline V gene, CDR1 is LNHDA and CDR2 is SQIVND (reference sequence). The CDR3 consists of 15 residues. DNA of the CDR3: TGTGCCAGTAGCGGACTAGCGGGAATTACCTACGAGCAGTACTTC. Its protein is CASSGLAGITYEQYF.

The chain recombines TRBV27 with TRBJ1-2, with no clear D. Germline CDR1 reads MNHEY; CDR2 reads SMNVEV (reference sequence). The CDR3 spans 13 residues. Trimming pared 3 bases from V and 4 bases from J, leaving 9 bases between. As DNA, the CDR3 is TGTGCCAGCAGTTTTGTGGGCGGCTATGGCTACACCTTC. Protein product: CASSFVGGYGYTF.

J is TRBJ2-7 and V is TRBV5-1, with 9 bases that match TRBD2. CDR1 is SGHRS, CDR2 YFSETQ, per germline. J was trimmed by 4 bases and V by 0 bases; bases with no gene match: 2. There are 14 residues in the CDR3. CDR3 amino acids: CASSLASGEYEQYF. Here the CDR3 DNA reads TGCGCCAGCAGCTTGGCTAGCGGGGAGTACGAGCAGTACTTC.

The rearrangement joins TRBV11-3 to TRBJ2-4, with TRBD2 identical over 8 bases. The CDR3 length is 13 residues. Trimming at V came to 5 bases and at J to 11 bases, leaving 8 bases not matched to a gene. The germline V gene has CDR1 SGHNT and CDR2 YENEEA. CDR3 sequence (DNA): TGTGCCAGCAGCCCACTAGAGGGACTAGTTCAGTACTTC. Amino acids: CASSPLEGLVQYF.

V and J are TRBV21-1 and TRBJ1-2. TRBV21-1 is listed as a pseudogene. The CDR3 has 11 amino acids. The CDR3 sequence: CASIISYGYTF. The DNA for the CDR3 is TGTGCCAGCATCATTAGCTATGGCTACACCTTC.

CDR3 residues: CASSSPLASSGNTIYF. CDR3 in DNA: TGTGCCAGCAGCTCCCCTTTGGCAAGCTCTGGAAACACCATATATTTT. V gene TRBV7-6 combines with J gene TRBJ1-3; D remains ambiguous. Germline lookup yields CDR1 SGHVS and CDR2 FNYEAQ. Trimming removed 4 bases at V and 0 bases at J, with 13 bases between. This CDR3 region has 16 residues.

The chain uses TRBV3-1 (or the pseudogene TRBV3-2) and TRBJ2-3; D is unresolved. The CDR3 is 13 amino acids. The V gene lost 0 bases and the J gene lost 3 bases, with 4 bases spanning the gap. Germline values: CDR1 LGHDT, CDR2 YNNKEL (reference sequence). The CDR3 protein is CASSQEGTDTQYF. CDR3 bases: TGTGCCAGCAGCCAAGAGGGGACAGATACGCAGTATTTT.

This clone was observed a few times. The chain has TRBV27 and TRBJ1-5; possible D gene TRBD1, 5 bases. Germline values: CDR1 MNHEY, CDR2 SMNVEV (reference sequence). V was pared by 7 bases and J by 7 bases, with 17 bases between. CDR3 size: 14 residues. CDR3 nucleotides: TGTGCCAGCAAACCTAGGCCGGGGCGCCAGCCCCAGCATTTT. Its translation is CASKPRPGRQPQHF.

The J gene is TRBJ1-4, the V gene TRBV7-3; TRBD1 might be the D (5 bases). Germline values: CDR1 SGHTA, CDR2 FQGTGA. The CDR3 is made up of 13 amino acids. Trimming stripped 2 bases from V and 8 bases from J, with 9 bases between. This CDR3 is CASSLGQGEKLFF. The CDR3 nucleotides read TGTGCCAGCAGCTTAGGGCAGGGAGAAAAACTGTTTTTT.

The chain employs TRBV12-3 or TRBV12-4 and TRBJ2-7; no clear D. The CDR3 sequence is 12 residues long. V lost 3 bases, J lost 3 bases, and 6 bases lay in between. The CDR3 DNA reads as TGTGCCAGCAGTTTTCTGGGCTACGAGCAGTACTTC. Amino acid sequence: CASSFLGYEQYF.

The genes are TRBV14 and TRBJ1-1; no definite D call. The germline gives CDR1 SGHDN, CDR2 FVKESK. Trimming took 1 base from V and 1 from J, leaving 7 bases between them. CDR3 length: 14 amino acids. This CDR3 is CASSQVGWNTEAFF. As DNA, the CDR3 is TGTGCCAGCAGCCAAGTGGGTTGGAACACTGAAGCTTTCTTT.

V is TRBV5-4 and J is TRBJ1-1; tentatively, D is TRBD1 (6 bases). V lost 5 bases to trimming and J lost 4 bases, with 18 bases between them. Germline CDR1 is SGHNT and CDR2 is YYREEE (reference sequence). The CDR3 contains 15 residues. CDR3 DNA sequence: TGTGCCAGCAGTTCCCTTGGGGGCTTGGGCACTGAAGCTTTCTTT. As protein: CASSSLGGLGTEAFF.

The gene calls are TRBV27 and TRBJ1-6, with 7 positions matching TRBD1. The V segment lost 3 bases and the J segment 5 bases; nucleotides outside the gene matches: 4. CDR3 size: 15 residues. Germline CDR1 is MNHEY and CDR2 is SMNVEV (reference sequence). CDR3 sequence: CASSLGQKNNSPLHF. As DNA, the CDR3 is TGTGCCAGCAGTTTGGGACAGAAAAATAATTCACCCCTCCACTTT.

The V and J genes are TRBV5-4 and TRBJ2-1; 9 nucleotides line up with TRBD2. Germline CDR1 is SGHNT and CDR2 is YYREEE (reference sequence). V shed 2 bases and J 5 bases; nucleotides not matched to a gene: 2. The CDR3 contains 14 residues. The DNA of the CDR3 is TGTGCCAGCAGCTTCCTAGCGGGGAACAATGAGCAGTTCTTC. This translates into CASSFLAGNNEQFF.

In DNA, the CDR3 is TGTGCCAGCAGCCCGGGGACAGGGAAGGCCCTTGGCTACACCTTC. Amino acids: CASSPGTGKALGYTF. This chain joins TRBV5-4 and TRBJ1-2, with 9 positions matching TRBD1. CDR1 and CDR2 (germline): SGHNT, YYREEE (reference sequence). The CDR3 covers 15 residues. V was clipped by 4 bases and J by 7 bases; unmatched bases: 11.

The rearrangement joins TRBV7-3 to TRBJ1-1; D is ambiguous. V lost 1 base and J lost 5, with 11 bases in between. This CDR3 comprises 14 residues. CDR1 is SGHTA and CDR2 is FQGTGA in the germline V gene. CDR3 nucleotides: TGTGCCAGCAGCTTAAGGTTAGACGGTACTGAAGCTTTCTTT. It yields the protein CASSLRLDGTEAFF. The complete variable domain, with remaining parts taken from reference TRBV7-3 and TRBJ1-1, reads GAGVSQTPSNKVTEKGKYVELRCDPISGHTALYWYRQSLGQGPEFLIYFQGTGAADDSGLPNDRFFAVRPEGSVSTLKIQRTERGDSAVYLCASSLRLDGTEAFFGQGTRLTVV.

The rearrangement joins TRBV4-1 to TRBJ2-3; weak D call: TRBD1 (5 bases). The germline V and J ends were trimmed by 8 bases and 1 base, with 13 bases remaining between them. This CDR3 has 14 residues. Germline-derived CDR1 and CDR2 are MGHRA and YSYEKL. CDR3 amino acids: CASGARTRTDTQYF. As DNA, the CDR3 is TGCGCCAGCGGGGCCCGGACCCGCACAGATACGCAGTATTTT.

The rearrangement joins TRBV10-3 to TRBJ2-2, with 9 bases lining up with TRBD2. CDR1 is ENHRY and CDR2 is SYGVKD in the germline V gene. This CDR3 is 16 amino acids long. The chain's CDR3 is CGVNSGSSGDTGELFF. CDR3 nucleotide sequence: TGTGGAGTTAATAGCGGGAGCTCCGGGGACACCGGGGAGCTGTTTTTT.

The chain links TRBV21-1 to TRBJ2-7; the D call TRBD2 from the table was never checked on the DNA. TRBV21-1 is a pseudogene. The CDR3 runs to 18 residues. As DNA, the CDR3 is TGTGCCAGCAGCAAACCCCCAAAGGGGAGGAGTAGCTCCTACGAGCAGTACTTC. This translates into CASSKPPKGRSSSYEQYF.